Here is one T cell receptor (beta chain) with its context. The antigen remains undetermined. Noted time point: late sampling 161 to 241 days after vaccination in a few convalescent patients. Indicated treatment: approximately nine-day PBMC culture with coronavirus spike peptide pools or control peptides (ViraFEST assay). Scientists ran DNA taken from cultured CD4+ T cells through the Oncomine TCR Beta short-read assay for sequencing. TCRdb re-derived calls from the PCR reads in MiXCR, one entry per CDR3 protein. Of 25,000 to 30,000 distinct CDR3 sequences in the sample, less than 45% were seen once. This sample was taken from a study of vaccination and CD4 T cells after COVID-19. At the level of the study: For each participant, vaccination comprised two doses of either the BNT162b2 or the mRNA-1273 vaccine. Convalescent patients, a few in number, were sampled at day 14 and days 161 to 241 post-vaccination. Cellular stimulation was performed using overlapping spike peptides derived from SARS-CoV-2, HCoV-NL63, HCoV-OC43 and HCoV-229E. Post-vaccine specimens were obtained a median 72 days after dose two (range 14 to 241).

Trimming removed 2 bases from V and 4 bases from J, with 11 bases in between. This CDR3 region has 14 residues. Germline CDR1 reads MDHEN; CDR2 reads SYDVKM. The specimen was CD4+ T cells from blood, cultured in vitro, collected about 7 months after SARS-CoV-2 vaccination. The genes are TRBV28 and TRBJ1-2; no clear D gene. The sequence came from a human donor who had recovered from COVID-19. CDR3 region: CASSLIAPGYGYTF. The DNA of the CDR3 is TGTGCCAGCAGTTTAATCGCCCCGGGCTATGGCTACACCTTC.